These 29 T cell receptor beta chains originate from one sample sequenced in a study of T cell changes during pregnancy in multiple sclerosis. Using immunoSEQ multiplex PCR, the repertoire was profiled, and TCRdb retains in-frame clones only, with some absent. The table includes 35,000 to 40,000 clones, 88% detected once. The sequences come from CD4+ T cells from peripheral blood mononuclear cells, collected before pregnancy. The source is a female donor with multiple sclerosis, enrolled in a pregnancy study.

J is TRBJ1-1 and V is TRBV27; 10 bases match TRBD1. The J segment lost 3 bases and the V segment lost 6 bases, leaving 19 bases of the junction unmatched. This CDR3 is built from 19 residues. Germline values: CDR1 MNHEY, CDR2 SMNVEV (reference sequence). The CDR3 coding sequence is TGTGCCAGCAGGATCGACCCGGGACAGGGGAGGCTTAGGGACACTGAAGCTTTCTTT. This gives the protein CASRIDPGQGRLRDTEAFF.

The chain uses TRBV7-9 and TRBJ1-1; maybe TRBD1 (6 bases). With 3 bases removed from V and 1 base from J, the gap between germline ends came to 12 bases. The CDR3 spans 15 residues. The germline CDR1 and CDR2 sequences are SEHNR and FQNEAQ (reference sequence). The CDR3 bases are TGTGCCAGCAGCTTTCAGGGGTTGCGGAACACTGAAGCTTTCTTT. Encoded protein: CASSFQGLRNTEAFF.

V and J are TRBV5-4 and TRBJ2-7; 10 nucleotides agree with TRBD2. The CDR3 sequence is 17 residues long. V lost 0 bases to trimming and J lost 3 bases; unmatched junction nucleotides: 9. Per the germline V gene, CDR1 is SGHNT and CDR2 is YYREEE (reference sequence). CDR3 nucleotide sequence: TGTGCCAGCAGCTTGGCCGGAGCTAGCGGGAGTTACTACGAGCAGTACTTC. This codes for CASSLAGASGSYYEQYF.

Written as DNA, the CDR3 is TGTGCCAGCTCACTGGACAGTTTGAACACTGAAGCTTTCTTT. It translates to CASSLDSLNTEAFF. This chain joins TRBV18 and TRBJ1-1, with TRBD1 as a possible D gene (6 bases). This CDR3 is built from 14 residues. CDR1 and CDR2 (germline): KGHSH, LQKENI. Trimming shortened V by 4 bases and J by 0 bases, and 9 bases separated the two germline ends.

The chain joins TRBV6-1 to TRBJ2-3; 7 bases agree with TRBD2. Germline CDR1 is MNHNS and CDR2 is SASEGT. The CDR3 sequence is 12 residues long. Trimming cost V 8 bases and J 6 bases; bases outside gene matches: 5. DNA for the CDR3: TGTGCCAGCGGGGGGGGGACGGATACGCAGTATTTT. It codes for CASGGGTDTQYF.

This chain links TRBV18 with TRBJ2-7, with 11 positions matching TRBD2. CDR1 is KGHSH and CDR2 is LQKENI in the germline V gene. The CDR3 is made up of 16 amino acids. Germline trimming cut 3 bases from V and 3 bases from J; bases unmatched to any gene: 7. The CDR3 DNA reads TGTGCCAGCTCACCCTTACTAGCGGGAGACCGCTACGAGCAGTACTTC. The encoded protein is CASSPLLAGDRYEQYF.

The chain links TRBV2 to TRBJ2-5; D uncertain. CDR1 is SNHLY and CDR2 is FYNNEI in the germline V gene. The CDR3 runs 11 residues. V gave up 8 bases and J gave up 2 bases, with 6 bases separating them. The CDR3 coding sequence is TGTGCCAGCTGCAGGCAAGAGACCCAGTACTTC. Translated: CASCRQETQYF.

The gene calls are TRBV2 and TRBJ1-1; D is possibly TRBD1 (6 bases). Trimming took 6 bases from V and 1 from J, leaving 12 bases between them. The CDR3 is 14 residues long. In germline, CDR1 is SNHLY, CDR2 FYNNEI. The chain's CDR3 is CASSVQGPNTEAFF. DNA for the CDR3: TGTGCCAGCAGCGTACAGGGCCCGAACACTGAAGCTTTCTTT. The full variable domain, its missing parts supplied by reference TRBV2 and TRBJ1-1, is EPEVTQTPSHQVTQMGQEVILRCVPISNHLYFYWYRQILGQKVEFLVSFYNNEISEKSEIFDDQFSVERPDGSNFTLKIRSTKLEDSAMYFCASSVQGPNTEAFFGQGTRLTVV.

The chain joins TRBV30 to TRBJ2-7; weak D call: TRBD2 (7 bases). The CDR3 is 16 residues long. Per the germline V gene, CDR1 is GTSNPN and CDR2 is SVGIG (reference sequence). V lost 1 base and J lost 2, with 18 bases in between. CDR3 protein: CAWSGRRGGGPYEQYF. Here the CDR3 DNA reads TGTGCCTGGAGTGGGAGACGGGGAGGGGGTCCCTACGAGCAGTACTTC.

This chain connects TRBV4-2 to TRBJ2-7, with D possibly TRBD2 on 5 matching bases. Germline V CDR1 and CDR2: LGHNA, YNFKEQ. The CDR3 has 15 residues. Trimming took off 1 base at V and 1 base at J, with 11 bases between the two ends. The CDR3 nucleotides are TGTGCCAGCAGCCAAGGGCTAGCCGCTTCCTACGAGCAGTACTTC. Translation gives CASSQGLAASYEQYF.

The rearrangement uses TRBV4-1 and TRBJ2-5; D is possibly TRBD2 (6 bases). The CDR3 has 13 residues. The germline V gene has CDR1 MGHRA and CDR2 YSYEKL. The ends were cut back, 2 bases at V and 2 bases at J, with 6 bases in the middle. The CDR3 spells CASSQSGQETQYF. DNA for the CDR3: TGCGCCAGCAGCCAAAGCGGGCAAGAGACCCAGTACTTC.

This clone showed up just once. The gene calls are TRBV7-2 and TRBJ2-7; 7 nucleotides agree with TRBD1. Germline V lookup: CDR1 SGHTA, CDR2 FQGNSA. CDR3 length equals 15 residues. J lost 3 bases, V lost 4 bases, and 9 bases had no gene match. The CDR3 sequence: CASSSPQGYDYEQYF. The CDR3 region has the DNA TGTGCCAGCAGCTCACCACAGGGGTATGACTACGAGCAGTACTTC.

This clone was recorded only once. The CDR3 loop reads CASSLIQGGNDIQYF. The DNA of the CDR3 is TGTGCCAGCAGTTTAATTCAGGGAGGGAATGACATTCAGTACTTC. This chain links TRBV28 with TRBJ2-4; 7 nucleotides match TRBD2. The CDR3 contains 15 residues. Per germline, CDR1 MDHEN and CDR2 SYDVKM. V lost 2 bases, J lost 8 bases, and 9 bases stayed unmatched.

The chain couples TRBV7-2 to TRBJ2-7, with 9 bases that match TRBD1. The CDR3 is made up of 14 amino acids. Germline-derived CDR1 and CDR2 are SGHTA and FQGNSA. Trimming took 4 bases from V and 4 from J; bases not matched to a gene: 5. The CDR3 nucleotides are TGTGCCAGCAGCTCGGGACAGGGCTATTACGAGCAGTACTTC. It yields the protein CASSSGQGYYEQYF. Full variable domain (rest looked up from reference TRBV7-2 and TRBJ2-7): GAGVSQSPSNKVTEKGKDVELRCDPISGHTALYWYRQSLGQGLEFLIYFQGNSAPDKSGLPSDRFSAERTGGSVSTLTIQRTQQEDSAVYLCASSSGQGYYEQYFGPGTRLTVT.

The V call is TRBV5-1, the J call TRBJ1-2; D gene unclear. CDR3 length equals 14 residues. V was clipped by 0 bases and J by 6 bases, with 12 bases between them. From germline, CDR1 is SGHRS and CDR2 YFSETQ. The CDR3: CASSLGAPRDGYTF. The CDR3 nucleotides are TGCGCCAGCAGCTTGGGTGCGCCCCGGGATGGCTACACCTTC.

This clone came up a few times. This rearrangement joins TRBV30 to TRBJ1-1, with a tentative D call TRBD1 (6 bases). V was clipped by 0 bases and J by 2 bases, with 13 bases between them. CDR3 length: 15 amino acids. CDR1 and CDR2 from the germline V gene are GTSNPN and SVGIG (reference sequence). CDR3 residues: CAWSVWSGGNTEAFF. The DNA of the CDR3 is TGTGCCTGGAGTGTATGGTCGGGGGGCAACACTGAAGCTTTCTTT. Supplemented by reference TRBV30 and TRBJ1-1, the full variable domain reads SQTIHQWPATLVQPVGSPLSLECTVEGTSNPNLYWYRQAAGRGLQLLFYSVGIGQISSEVPQNLSASRPQDRQFILSSKKLLLSDSGFYLCAWSVWSGGNTEAFFGQGTRLTVV.

V gene TRBV5-1 combines with J gene TRBJ2-1; 9 bases fit TRBD2. CDR1 is SGHRS, CDR2 YFSETQ, per germline. The junction had 6 bases not matched to a gene; V was cut back by 4 bases and J by 4 bases. The CDR3 is 15 amino acids. The CDR3 sequence: CASSQTSGPYNEQFF. The CDR3 DNA sequence: TGCGCCAGCAGCCAGACTAGCGGTCCTTACAATGAGCAGTTCTTC.

This chain joins TRBV7-3 and TRBJ2-3; D may be TRBD2 (5 bases). V lost 2 bases, J lost 0 bases, and 9 bases lay in between. Germline V CDR1 and CDR2: SGHTA, FQGTGA. The CDR3 runs to 15 residues. CDR3 bases: TGTGCCAGCAGCTTACGCGGAGGTAGCACAGATACGCAGTATTTT. This sequence encodes CASSLRGGSTDTQYF.

This chain uses TRBV10-1 with TRBJ1-2; a possible D gene is TRBD1 (6 bases). Per germline, CDR1 WNHNN and CDR2 SYGVQD (reference sequence). V was pared by 1 base and J by 3 bases, with 6 bases between. This CDR3 spans 13 amino acids. The CDR3 here is CASSEYRDYGYTF. The CDR3 DNA follows: TGCGCCAGCAGTGAGTACAGGGACTATGGCTACACCTTC.

The V and J genes are TRBV28 and TRBJ1-5; TRBD1 aligns across 8 bases. In germline, CDR1 is MDHEN, CDR2 SYDVKM. The CDR3 loop spans 16 amino acids. V dropped 6 bases and J dropped 0; count of bases not matched to a gene: 7. This CDR3 reads CASSPGGRDSNQPQHF. CDR3 sequence (DNA): TGTGCCAGCAGCCCAGGGGGCCGGGATAGCAATCAGCCCCAGCATTTT.

The genes are TRBV25-1 and TRBJ2-7, with 7 bases lining up with TRBD2. V trimming: 8 bases; J trimming: 2 bases; junction bases outside the gene matches: 9. This CDR3 has 14 amino acids. CDR1 and CDR2 from the germline V gene are MGHDK and SYGVNS. CDR3 sequence: CASSVGEGTYEQYF. CDR3 coding DNA: TGTGCCAGCTCCGTGGGGGAGGGAACCTACGAGCAGTACTTC.

CDR3 sequence: CASSLRYEQYF. DNA of the CDR3: TGTGCCAGCAGCTTACGGTACGAGCAGTACTTC. The chain has TRBV11-2 and TRBJ2-7; no firm D call. Germline assignment: CDR1 SGHAT and CDR2 FQNNGV. Trimming took 2 bases from V and 4 from J, leaving 3 bases between them. The CDR3 is 11 residues long.

The chain is built from TRBV19 and TRBJ2-6; D perhaps matches TRBD1 (5 bases). V was cut by 5 bases and J by 4 bases, with 12 bases left in between. The CDR3 consists of 15 residues. Germline V gives CDR1 LNHDA, CDR2 SQIVND (reference sequence). DNA for the CDR3: TGTGCCAGTAGTGCTCAGGGTCCCGGGGCCAACGTCCTGACTTTC. It codes for CASSAQGPGANVLTF.

V usage is TRBV7-2 and J usage is TRBJ2-3; a possible D gene is TRBD2 (6 bases). The germline gives CDR1 SGHTA, CDR2 FQGNSA. The CDR3 totals 14 residues. V was shortened by 5 bases and J by 5 bases, with 14 bases between the two germline ends. DNA of the CDR3: TGTGCCAGCAGCCCCCAGGCCGGGGGAGATACGCAGTATTTT. The encoded protein is CASSPQAGGDTQYF.

This clone was seen a single time. The CDR3 here is CASSPKGGKGTGELFF. For the CDR3, the DNA is TGCGCCAGCAGCCCCAAAGGGGGCAAGGGCACCGGGGAGCTGTTTTTT. The genes are TRBV4-3 and TRBJ2-2; 7 nucleotides line up with TRBD1. V lost 4 bases to trimming and J lost 4 bases; unmatched junction nucleotides: 9. CDR1 is LGHNA, CDR2 YSLEER, per germline. The CDR3 extends over 16 amino acids.

This sequence joins TRBV19 and TRBJ2-5; 9 bases match TRBD1. Germline lookup yields CDR1 LNHDA and CDR2 SQIVND (reference sequence). V shed 10 bases and J 1 base; nucleotides not matched to a gene: 4. The length of the CDR3 is 13 residues. The CDR3: CATAQGAQETQYF. The CDR3 DNA is TGTGCCACTGCACAGGGGGCCCAAGAGACCCAGTACTTC.

The rearrangement links TRBV28 to TRBJ1-2; 9 bases are a match to TRBD1. The CDR3 spans 15 residues. V lost 2 bases, J lost 8 bases, and 9 bases stayed unmatched. CDR1 is MDHEN and CDR2 is SYDVKM in the germline V gene. The CDR3 DNA follows: TGTGCCAGCAGTTTAGCCGGGACAGGGATTAGAGGCTACACCTTC. Residues: CASSLAGTGIRGYTF.

The gene calls are TRBV27 and TRBJ2-1, with 7 bases that match TRBD2. Germline loops: CDR1 MNHEY, CDR2 SMNVEV (reference sequence). The trim removed 6 bases at V and 9 bases at J, leaving 14 bases unmatched. This CDR3 has 15 amino acids. The CDR3 is CASRSWEAIAGEQFF. In DNA, the CDR3 is TGTGCCAGCAGAAGTTGGGAGGCCATAGCGGGTGAGCAGTTCTTC.

This sequence joins TRBV19 and TRBJ2-5; 8 nucleotides align to TRBD1. From germline, CDR1 is LNHDA and CDR2 SQIVND (reference sequence). CDR3 size: 13 residues. The junction had 3 bases not matched to a gene; V was cut back by 4 bases and J by 5 bases. The CDR3 DNA follows: TGTGCCAGTAGTAAACGACAGGGGGAGACCCAGTACTTC. Its translation: CASSKRQGETQYF.